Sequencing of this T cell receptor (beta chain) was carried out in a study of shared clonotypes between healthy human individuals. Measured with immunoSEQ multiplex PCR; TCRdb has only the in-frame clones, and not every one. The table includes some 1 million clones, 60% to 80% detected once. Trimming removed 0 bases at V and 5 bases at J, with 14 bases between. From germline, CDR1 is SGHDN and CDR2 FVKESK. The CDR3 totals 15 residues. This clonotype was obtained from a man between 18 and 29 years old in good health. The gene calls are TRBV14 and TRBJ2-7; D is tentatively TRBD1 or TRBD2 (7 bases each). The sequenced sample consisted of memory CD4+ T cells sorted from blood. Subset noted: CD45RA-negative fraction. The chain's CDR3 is CASSQDWGGGNEQYF. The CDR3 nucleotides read TGTGCCAGCAGCCAAGATTGGGGAGGGGGCAACGAGCAGTACTTC.